A single TCR beta chain is shown here with its context. Its matching antigen is unknown. Primers used in a second PCR of about 6 to 11 cycles were a sample-barcoded 5' primer and a J-beta primer mix. TCRdb re-called the 5' RACE reads with MiXCR, one entry per CDR3 protein. Counted here are more than 1.4 million distinct CDR3 sequences, about 40% occurring once; the ten biggest clones make up roughly 7.9%. There were healthy Caucasian individuals from Russia, aged about 6 to 95, serving as donors. This entry is derived from a study of blood T cells in healthy people across ages. Study observations and caveats: Unsorted PBMC material precluded a definitive naive versus antigen-experienced comparison.

Germline CDR1 and CDR2: MNHNY and SVGAGI (reference sequence). The CDR3 has 12 amino acids. V was clipped by 11 bases and J by 4 bases; unmatched bases: 7. This chain joins TRBV6-6 and TRBJ2-7; 8 bases map to TRBD1. The sample consisted of blood. The TCR sequence derives from a woman younger than 30 in good health. Here the CDR3 reads CACRDRIYEQYF. CDR3 DNA sequence: TGTGCCTGCCGGGACAGGATATACGAGCAGTACTTC.